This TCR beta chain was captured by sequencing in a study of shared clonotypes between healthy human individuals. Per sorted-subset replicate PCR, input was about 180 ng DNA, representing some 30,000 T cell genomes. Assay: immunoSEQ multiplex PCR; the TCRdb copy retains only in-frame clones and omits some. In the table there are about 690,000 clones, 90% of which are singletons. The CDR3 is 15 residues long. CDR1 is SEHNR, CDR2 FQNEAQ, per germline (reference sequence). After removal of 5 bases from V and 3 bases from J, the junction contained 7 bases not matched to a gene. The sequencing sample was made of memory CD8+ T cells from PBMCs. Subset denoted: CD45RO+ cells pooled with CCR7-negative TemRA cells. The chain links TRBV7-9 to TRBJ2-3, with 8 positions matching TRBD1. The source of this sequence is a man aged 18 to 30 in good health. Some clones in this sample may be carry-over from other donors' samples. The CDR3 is CASSPQDRVTDTQYF. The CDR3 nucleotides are TGTGCCAGCAGCCCCCAGGACAGGGTGACAGATACGCAGTATTTT.